This T cell receptor beta chain derives from a study of T cell changes during pregnancy in multiple sclerosis. Sequenced by immunoSEQ multiplex PCR; TCRdb stores in-frame clones only, minus some. The sample contains roughly 110,000 clones, approximately 90% of which appear only once. The V gene lost 6 bases and the J gene lost 5 bases, with 4 bases spanning the gap. The CDR3 is 10 residues long. The V gene's germline CDR1 is SEHNR and CDR2 FQNEAQ (reference sequence). Material: peripheral blood, obtained in the third trimester of pregnancy. V gene TRBV7-9 combines with J gene TRBJ2-5; D gene unclear. The receptor's source is a female donor in good health, enrolled as a control in a pregnancy study. The CDR3 DNA reads as TGTGCCAGCAGTTCGGAGACCCAGTACTTC. It codes for CASSSETQYF.